Below, one TCR beta chain is given with its context. Original processing methods: Estimation of nucleated cell counts was performed using reference gene primer amplification. Some clones are missing from TCRdb's copy, which holds only in-frame ones; the method was immunoSEQ multiplex PCR. V, J and clone size are those of that table, while D and trimming were read from the DNA. The table shows 150,000 to 200,000 clones, with 90% to 95% occurring only once. This specimen comes from a study of blood T cell repertoires in COVID-19. Study-wide context: The cDNA or gDNA used as material had been derived from T cells, B-cell-depleted T cells, or PBMCs.

Patients of the Seattle cohort, enrolled during active infection, were followed longitudinally. Looked up from germline, CDR1 is ENHRY and CDR2 is SYGVKD. CDR3 length: 14 residues. The trim removed 6 bases at V and 8 bases at J, leaving 12 bases unmatched. The chain combines TRBV10-3 with TRBJ1-2; 7 nucleotides align to TRBD1. The sequence was collected from a man under 40 with COVID-19, enrolled during active disease. Source material: peripheral blood. The CDR3: CAISDPTGTGGYTF. In nucleotides, the CDR3 is TGTGCCATCAGCGACCCGACAGGGACTGGAGGCTACACCTTC.